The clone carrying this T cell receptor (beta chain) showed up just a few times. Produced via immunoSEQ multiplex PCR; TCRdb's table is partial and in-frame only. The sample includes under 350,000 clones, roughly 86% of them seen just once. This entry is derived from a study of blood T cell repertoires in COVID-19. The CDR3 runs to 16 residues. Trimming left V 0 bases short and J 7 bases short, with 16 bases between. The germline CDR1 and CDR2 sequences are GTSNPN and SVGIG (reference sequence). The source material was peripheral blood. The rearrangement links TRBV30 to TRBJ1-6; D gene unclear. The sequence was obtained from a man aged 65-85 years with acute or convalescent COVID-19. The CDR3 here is CAWSVSGWYPNSPLHF. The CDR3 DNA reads TGTGCCTGGAGTGTGTCGGGGTGGTACCCCAATTCACCCCTCCACTTT.